Here is one TCR beta chain with its context. This specimen comes from a study of blood T cell repertoires in COVID-19. The CDR3 length is 14 residues. The V and J ends lost 2 bases and 1 base respectively, with 11 bases between them. Per the germline V gene, CDR1 is GTSNPN and CDR2 is SVGIG (reference sequence). Assay used: immunoSEQ multiplex PCR; TCRdb lists only in-frame clones, some missing. Here the sample spans some 190,000 clones, under 90% being singletons. Sequencing input: peripheral blood. J is TRBJ1-1 and V is TRBV30; D gene ambiguous. This TCR was sampled from a human donor in a cohort sampled during active COVID-19. CDR3 sequence (DNA): TGTGCCTGGAGTCCGACATCTACGAACACTGAAGCTTTCTTT. The encoded protein is CAWSPTSTNTEAFF.